The 4 T cell receptor beta chains in this list originate from one sample, sequenced in a study of cytomegalovirus exposure and HLA in healthy donors. It was with 60 Vbeta and 13 Jbeta primers that the PCR ran. The assay was immunoSEQ multiplex PCR, and TCRdb's table has in-frame clones only and misses some. The repertoire holds fewer than 250,000 clones, approximately 86% seen once, with approximately 1.7% in the top ten. Sequenced material: PBMCs. The origin of the receptors is a woman between 18 and 29 years old in good health and CMV-seronegative.

This rearrangement joins TRBV27 to TRBJ2-7; 9 nucleotides match TRBD1. CDR1 and CDR2 (germline): MNHEY, SMNVEV (reference sequence). The V segment lost 4 bases and the J segment 6 bases; nucleotides outside the gene matches: 10. The CDR3 covers 15 residues. The CDR3 sequence: CASSSPGQGKGEQYF. CDR3 DNA sequence: TGTGCCAGCAGTTCCCCGGGACAGGGAAAAGGCGAGCAGTACTTC.

This clone was detected only a few times. V is TRBV6-5 and J is TRBJ1-4, with TRBD1 matching over 8 bases. Losses at the gene ends were 6 bases for V and 8 bases for J; bases not matched to a gene: 11. Germline CDR1 is MNHEY and CDR2 is SVGAGI. There are 15 residues in the CDR3. The CDR3 reads CASRGGTGVSEKLFF. The CDR3 nucleotides are TGTGCCAGCAGAGGCGGGACAGGAGTCTCGGAAAAACTGTTTTTT.

The chain links TRBV5-1 to TRBJ2-7; 8 bases match TRBD1. V shed 0 bases and J 3 bases; nucleotides not matched to a gene: 8. CDR1 is SGHRS and CDR2 is YFSETQ in the germline V gene. The CDR3 is made up of 16 amino acids. CDR3 sequence: CASSLAPGRGHYEQYF. The CDR3 region has the DNA TGCGCCAGCAGCTTGGCACCGGGCAGGGGGCACTACGAGCAGTACTTC.

This clone appeared once. The chain is built from TRBV19 and TRBJ1-2; D is perhaps TRBD1 (5 bases). The germline V gene encodes CDR1 LNHDA and CDR2 SQIVND (reference sequence). The CDR3 has 13 amino acids. V lost 7 bases, J lost 3 bases, and 12 bases lay in between. Here the CDR3 DNA reads TGTGCCAGTAAGCCAGGGAGGTACTATGGCTACACCTTC. Amino acids: CASKPGRYYGYTF.